This TCR beta chain originates from a study of T cells in Graves' hyperthyroidism and ophthalmopathy. For the study at large: Upon initial diagnosis and before any treatment, peripheral blood was collected.

RNA transcripts provided the source from which TCR beta CDR3 regions were amplified. First-round RT-PCR with HTBI primers amplified the TCR CDR3 region. TCRdb processed the multiplex PCR reads anew with MiXCR; each CDR3 protein has one entry. The sample yields 350,000 or so distinct CDR3 sequences, 18% seen once. Study conclusions and caveats: A median approximately 6.8 months before onset, the model predicted ophthalmopathy.

The germline gives CDR1 SGDLS, CDR2 YYNGEE. This CDR3 spans 18 amino acids. The trim removed 2 bases at V and 1 base at J, leaving 10 bases unmatched. Researchers defined stable Graves' hyperthyroidism as no ophthalmopathy progression within 18 months. Orbital computed tomography, thyroid ultrasound, serum thyroxine and TRAb, and clinical symptoms together informed the diagnoses. Points on this clonotype: As yet, its antigen is unknown.

The sample consisted of blood. The receptor was derived from a woman aged 50 to 65 with Graves' hyperthyroidism. The chain carries TRBV9 and TRBJ2-5, with 11 bases fitting TRBD2. This CDR3 reads CASSVGASGGSGQETQYF. The CDR3 bases are TGTGCCAGCAGCGTTGGGGCTAGCGGGGGGTCCGGCCAAGAGACCCAGTACTTC.